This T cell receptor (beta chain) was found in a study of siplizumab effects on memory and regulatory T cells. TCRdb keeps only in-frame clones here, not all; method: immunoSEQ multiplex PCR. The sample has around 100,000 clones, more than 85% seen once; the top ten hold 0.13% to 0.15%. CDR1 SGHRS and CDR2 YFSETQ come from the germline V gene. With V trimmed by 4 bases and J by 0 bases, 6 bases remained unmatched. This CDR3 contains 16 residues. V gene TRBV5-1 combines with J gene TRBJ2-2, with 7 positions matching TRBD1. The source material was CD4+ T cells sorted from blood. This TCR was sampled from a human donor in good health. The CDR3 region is CASSIQDRTNTGELFF. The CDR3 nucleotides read TGCGCCAGCAGCATACAGGACAGGACGAACACCGGGGAGCTGTTTTTT.